This entry describes one T cell receptor (beta chain). The specificity of this receptor is unknown. Per-nucleotide qualities are absent, and no much larger clonotype sits a single base away. This sample is drawn from a study of blood T cell repertoires in COVID-19 (dated by TCRdb to about 2020). As for the study more broadly: Samples from collaborators originated in the United States, Italy and Spain and spanned both the acute and convalescent phases of COVID-19. The prospective study material was composed of cDNA or gDNA derived from T cells, B-cell-depleted T cells, or PBMCs. The dataset comprised deeply sampled blood TCRbeta repertoires from subjects exposed to, actively infected with, or recovered from COVID-19. The repertoires were released in a freely available public database intended as a resource for research on the immune response to SARS-CoV-2. The samples were drawn from the first 160 participants of the ongoing ImmuneRACE study and from some 1,300 subjects provided by 6 global collaborators. Sample metadata almost always included a de-identified subject ID, COVID-19 status, age in years and sex. Where available, HLA class I and class II types were obtained from metadata supplied by the sample provider rather than from assay-based typing.

TCRbeta CDR3 regions were amplified from genomic DNA using the immunoSEQ Assay, a bias-controlled multiplex PCR. For the original study's pipeline: The number of nucleated cells in each sample was estimated from the amplification of reference gene primers within the assay. Sequence reads were collapsed and filtered to measure the absolute abundance of every unique TCRbeta CDR3 rearrangement. For each sample, productive Simpson clonality was calculated as the square root of Simpson's diversity index over productive rearrangements. This is the immuneACCESS table as TCRdb keeps it, with only in-frame sequences that have V and J called. A part of the clones is gone; compared with another copy, unresolved V genes explain less than half, and the rest is unexplained. Clonal size and the V and J genes are those of that table, whereas D and trimming came from the DNA. The table for this sample lists more than 95,000 clones; around 83% of them were counted only once. Over 9.5% of the sample goes to the ten largest clones.

Collaborating institutions collected whole blood in K2EDTA tubes following their own protocols. For TCRbeta analysis, collaborator samples were shipped as frozen whole blood, as isolated PBMCs, or as DNA extracted from either sample type. Points the paper makes about the study in general: The amount of clinical and demographic metadata varied by source and participant and was provided uncurated.

The germline V gene (reference sequence) provides CDR1 LNHDA and CDR2 SQIVND. The CDR3 measures 17 amino acids from cysteine to phenylalanine. Only CDR3 DNA remains: 51 bases, in frame from the first base. Clipping removes 6 bases from V and 0 bases from J, with 11 as the unmatched junction base count. The sequence was collected from a man in his 60s with acute or convalescent COVID-19. The chain is encoded by TRBV19 joined to TRBJ2-1; TRBD2 fits 7 bases in the junction. The sequencing sample was made of peripheral blood. The DNA sequence is given as TGTGCCAGTAGGGATAGAGCGGGACTTGGCTCCTACAATGAGCAGTTCTTC. Its translation reads: CASRDRAGLGSYNEQFF.